The 9 T cell receptor beta chains below come from one sample, sequenced in a study of shared clonotypes between healthy human individuals. The protocol was immunoSEQ multiplex PCR, while the TCRdb copy is restricted to in-frame clones and leaves out a portion. The sample lists some 350,000 clones, around 72% occurring once. The specimen sequenced was memory CD4+ T cells sorted from blood. This sample's subset: CD45RA-negative fraction. These receptors originate from a man aged 25-40 years in good health.

CDR3 amino acids: CASSEYGAYEKLFF. The CDR3, as DNA: TGTGCCAGCAGTGAATACGGGGCTTATGAAAAACTGTTTTTT. The chain has TRBV25-1 and TRBJ1-4; TRBD1 might be the D (5 bases). The CDR3 is 14 residues long. The ends were cut back, 0 bases at V and 6 bases at J, with 8 bases in the middle. Germline CDR1 is MGHDK and CDR2 is SYGVNS.

J is TRBJ2-5 and V is TRBV2, with D tentatively TRBD2 (6 bases). Looked up from germline, CDR1 is SNHLY and CDR2 is FYNNEI. This CDR3 is built from 12 residues. V was trimmed by 8 bases and J by 4 bases, leaving 11 bases between them. The CDR3 bases are TGTGCCAGCGGCCTCGGGAGAGAGACCCAGTACTTC. Its protein is CASGLGRETQYF.

Note on this clone: Within the sample, other DNA sequences also encode this same CDR3. The chain links TRBV6-5 to TRBJ2-7; 7 bases align to TRBD1. Per the germline V gene, CDR1 is MNHEY and CDR2 is SVGAGI. The CDR3 has 14 residues. The trim removed 2 bases at V and 3 bases at J, leaving 4 bases unmatched. CDR3 coding DNA: TGTGCCAGCAGTTACGGGGGACAGAGCTACGAGCAGTACTTC. Translated, it gives CASSYGGQSYEQYF.

The chain links TRBV7-2 to TRBJ2-1; TRBD1 might be the D (5 bases). The V gene's germline CDR1 is SGHTA and CDR2 FQGNSA. Trimming removed 5 bases at V and 2 bases at J, with 13 bases between. The CDR3 has 15 amino acids. This CDR3 reads CASSQTLGAYNEQFF. The CDR3 nucleotides are TGTGCCAGCAGCCAGACCTTAGGGGCCTACAATGAGCAGTTCTTC.

The V call is TRBV28, the J call TRBJ2-5, with D possibly being TRBD2 (6 bases). Trimming took 3 bases from V and 1 from J, leaving 18 bases between them. Germline V gives CDR1 MDHEN, CDR2 SYDVKM. The CDR3 runs 17 residues. In nucleotides, the CDR3 is TGTGCCAGCAGTTTGGGCGGCCGAGTCGGGAGCCAAGAGACCCAGTACTTC. As protein: CASSLGGRVGSQETQYF.

V gene TRBV4-3 combines with J gene TRBJ2-2; 9 positions match TRBD2. This CDR3 comprises 16 residues. CDR1 and CDR2 from the germline V gene are LGHNA and YSLEER. With V trimmed by 0 bases and J by 5 bases, 4 bases remained unmatched. CDR3 DNA: TGCGCCAGCAGCCAAGAGGGCGGGAGGGGGACCGGGGAGCTGTTTTTT. Protein sequence: CASSQEGGRGTGELFF.

V usage is TRBV27 and J usage is TRBJ2-1, with TRBD2 identical over 7 bases. Germline V gene data show CDR1 as MNHEY and CDR2 as SMNVEV (reference sequence). The V gene end was trimmed by 7 bases and the J gene end by 6 bases; junction bases not matched to a gene: 15. CDR3 size: 16 residues. The chain's CDR3 is CASNPMRGRAFNEQFF. The CDR3 bases are TGTGCCAGCAACCCGATGCGAGGGAGGGCTTTCAATGAGCAGTTCTTC.

The chain uses TRBV6-5 and TRBJ2-3; D might be TRBD1 or TRBD2, each matching 5 bases. With 7 bases removed from V and 11 bases from J, the gap between germline ends came to 16 bases. CDR1 is MNHEY and CDR2 is SVGAGI in the germline V gene. The CDR3 sequence is 12 residues long. The CDR3, as DNA: TGTGCCAGCAAATTACCCGGGACCAAGCAGTATTTT. The encoded protein is CASKLPGTKQYF.

Here the CDR3 reads CASSLLNYEQYF. Written as DNA, the CDR3 is TGTGCCAGCAGCTTGTTGAACTACGAGCAGTACTTC. The V call is TRBV5-6, the J call TRBJ2-7, with D unresolved. The germline gives CDR1 SGHDT, CDR2 YYEEEE. The CDR3 runs to 12 residues. V lost 1 base and J lost 3, with 5 bases in between. Drawing the rest from reference TRBV5-6 and TRBJ2-7, the complete variable domain is DAGVTQSPTHLIKTRGQQVTLRCSPKSGHDTVSWYQQALGQGPQFIFQYYEEEERQRGNFPDRFSGHQFPNYSSELNVNALLLGDSALYLCASSLLNYEQYFGPGTRLTVT.